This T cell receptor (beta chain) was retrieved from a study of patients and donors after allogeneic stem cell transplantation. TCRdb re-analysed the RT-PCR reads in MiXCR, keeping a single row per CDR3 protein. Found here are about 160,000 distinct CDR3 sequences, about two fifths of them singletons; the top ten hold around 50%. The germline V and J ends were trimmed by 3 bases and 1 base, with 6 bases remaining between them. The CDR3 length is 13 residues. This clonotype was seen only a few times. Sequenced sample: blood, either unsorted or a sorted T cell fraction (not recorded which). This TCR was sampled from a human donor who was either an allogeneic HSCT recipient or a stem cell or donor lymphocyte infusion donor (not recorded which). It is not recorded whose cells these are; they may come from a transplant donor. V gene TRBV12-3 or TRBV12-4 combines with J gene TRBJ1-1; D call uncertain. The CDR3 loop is CASSFKENTEAFF. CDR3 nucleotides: TGTGCCAGCAGTTTTAAGGAGAACACTGAAGCTTTCTTT.